Listed below are T cell receptor beta chains from one sample, sequenced in a study of tumor-infiltrating lymphocytes in primary liver carcinoma. TCRdb used MiXCR to reprocess the multiplex PCR reads, holding one entry per CDR3 protein. The sample shows about 180,000 distinct CDR3 sequences, less than 65% of them seen only once. The specimen sequenced was peripheral blood. The receptor source for this set is a man aged 35 to 55 with primary liver carcinoma and hepatitis B virus infection. CDR3s include the opening cysteine and the closing phenylalanine or tryptophan. Some rows have no size entry. The others give once, few or many, or a class for an expanded clone.

>-|TRBJ2-3|TRBV10-3|15
CAISDLAGVGDTQYF
>-|TRBJ1-5|TRBV6-1|15
CASEQSRMSNQPQHF
>-|TRBJ2-1|TRBV6-1|15
CASDIPGLAANEQFF
>-|TRBJ2-1|TRBV6-6|12
CASSYRGYEQFF
>many|TRBJ2-1|TRBV11-3|17
CASSTRTSGEWINEQFF
>few|TRBJ2-1|TRBV6-5|11
CASRSGPEQFF
>few|TRBJ1-5|TRBV4-2|15
CASSQELTSNQPQHF
>once|TRBJ2-4|TRBV11-2|13
CASTWAWENIQYF
>-|TRBJ2-1|TRBV11-2|15
CASSPARIGVDEQFF
>many|TRBJ2-3|TRBV12-3/TRBV12-4|14
CASSLTASTDTQYF
>-|TRBJ2-7|TRBV12-3/TRBV12-4|13
CASSFSKGDEQYF
>-|TRBJ1-2|TRBV6-1|17
CASSEARWTGLDYGYTF
>-|TRBJ2-7|TRBV11-2|14
CAISLSTSGDEQYF
>-|TRBJ2-2|TRBV11-2|15
CASSISLAVTGEPFF
>-|TRBJ2-3|TRBV28|16
CASNGGGLTSTDTQYF
>few|TRBJ2-7|TRBV6-2/TRBV6-3|14
CASSYELAGGEQYF
>-|TRBJ2-7|TRBV11-2|12
CASRQEATRQYF
>many|TRBJ2-5|TRBV11-2|13
CASSPWTEETQYF
>-|TRBJ2-5|TRBV11-1|15
CASNFGTSREGTQYF
>-|TRBJ2-2|TRBV11-2|20
CASSLRRILYGGSNTGELFF
>-|TRBJ1-2|TRBV29-1|13
CSAWDRVNYVYTF
>-|TRBJ1-1|TRBV28|13
CASILTGSTEAFF
>once|TRBJ2-7|TRBV20-1|13
CSSNRQGVDEQYF
>-|TRBJ1-6|TRBV6-5|17
CASSYSSGLPHNSPLHF
>-|TRBJ1-6|TRBV6-1|14
CASSEFVSNSPLHF
>few|TRBJ2-3|TRBV4-1|13
CASSLGQTDTQYF
>-|TRBJ1-1|TRBV6-6|15
CASKYSGTSNTETFF
>few|TRBJ2-7|TRBV6-2/TRBV6-3|14
CASSYGGGPYEQYF
>many|TRBJ2-6|TRBV11-2|18
CASSLVGGLYSGANVLTF
>-|TRBJ1-1|TRBV14|15
CANSPGTGVNTEAFF
>-|TRBJ1-5|TRBV12-5|12
CASFPPYQPQHF
>-|TRBJ1-3|TRBV29-1|13
CSVGQASGNTIYF
>-|TRBJ2-2|TRBV6-5|12
CASRTGYGELFF
>many|TRBJ2-6|TRBV11-2|14
CASSYAWGANVLTF
>-|TRBJ2-1|TRBV7-8|16
CASSLIGQGVDNEQFF
>few|TRBJ2-7|TRBV4-1|17
CASSLRSLGRSSYEQYF
>-|TRBJ2-2|TRBV12-3/TRBV12-4|14
CASSTSGRFGELFF
>many|TRBJ2-7|TRBV12-3/TRBV12-4|11
CASSSGYEQYF
>-|TRBJ2-3|TRBV4-1|15
CTSSQEGLSTDTQYF
>-|TRBJ2-2|TRBV11-2|15
CASSFGQGRSGELLF
>-|TRBJ2-6|TRBV13|17
CASNRRQEYSGANVLTF
>-|TRBJ2-1|TRBV11-2|16
CASSYSSTSRRGSRFF